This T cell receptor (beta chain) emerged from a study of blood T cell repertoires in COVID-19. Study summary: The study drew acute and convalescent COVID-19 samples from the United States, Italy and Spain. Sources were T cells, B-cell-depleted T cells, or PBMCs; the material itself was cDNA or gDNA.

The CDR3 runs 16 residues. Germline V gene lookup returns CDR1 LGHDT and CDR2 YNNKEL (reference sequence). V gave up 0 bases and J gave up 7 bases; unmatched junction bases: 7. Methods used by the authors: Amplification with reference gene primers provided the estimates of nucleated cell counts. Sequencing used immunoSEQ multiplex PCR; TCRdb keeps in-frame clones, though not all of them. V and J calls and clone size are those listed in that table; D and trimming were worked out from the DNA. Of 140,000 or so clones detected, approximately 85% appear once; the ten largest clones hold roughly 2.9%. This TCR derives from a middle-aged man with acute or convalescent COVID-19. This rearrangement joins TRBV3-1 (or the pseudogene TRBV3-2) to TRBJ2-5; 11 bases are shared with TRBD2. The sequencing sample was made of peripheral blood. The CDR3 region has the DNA TGTGCCAGCAGCCAAGATTCCCCCGGACTAGCGGGGACCCAGTACTTC. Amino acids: CASSQDSPGLAGTQYF.